This TCR beta chain came from a study of cytomegalovirus exposure and HLA in healthy donors. Notes on the study in general: Trimming of TCR beta V- and J-genes showed a link, identified in a later analysis, to a missense DCLRE1C variant.

Nominally healthy donors provided the samples, though records likely missed some immune exposures. PCR amplification relied on 60 Vbeta primers (plus 13 Jbeta primers). Original analysis: An analysis performed later counted 70 million to 90 million unique TCR beta chains (roughly 11 million of them shared). The repertoire was sequenced with immunoSEQ multiplex PCR; TCRdb's copy has only in-frame clones and lacks some. Clone size and V and J calls were adopted from that table, with D and trimming inferred from the DNA. This table has 180,000 or so clones, 75% appearing once. Losses at the gene ends were 1 base for V and 0 bases for J; bases not matched to a gene: 5. Germline CDR1 and CDR2: SGHDN and FVKESK. CDR3 length: 17 residues. For this clone: Its antigen is undetermined.

The sample consisted of PBMCs. The origin of this receptor is a woman aged 40 to 55 in good health and CMV-seropositive. The rearrangement uses TRBV14 and TRBJ2-2; TRBD1 aligns across 7 bases. The CDR3 region has the DNA TGTGCCAGCAGCCAAGGACCAGACAGGGCGAACACCGGGGAGCTGTTTTTT. The encoded protein is CASSQGPDRANTGELFF.